This TCR beta chain was found in a study of blood T cells in healthy people across ages (dated by TCRdb to the mid-2010s). Regarding the research as a whole: In model experiments, template switching captured about one uniquely barcoded TCR beta cDNA molecule for every two T cells. To track age-related changes in TCR beta repertoire diversity, the study relied on deep sequencing normalized with unique cDNA molecular identifiers. Four age groups were formed from the donors: young (average roughly 15 years), middle-aged (approximately 39), aged (about 62) and long-lived (less than 85). To avoid experimental bias, donors of different ages were spread randomly across the sequencing lanes. For two donors (one aged 18 to 30 and one aged 80 or older), the study analyzed two additional independent replicas of 1 million unique cDNA reads from the same blood draw. Broad study findings and their caveats: The percentage of naive T cells measured by flow cytometry correlated strongly with observed TCR beta diversity. Compared with the aged group, more naive CD4+ T cells, fewer expanded clones and increased TCR diversity were shown by the long-lived group, suggesting age selection. Because profiling used bulk unsorted PBMCs, naive and antigen-experienced compartments could not be compared conclusively. Observed TCR beta diversity per million T cells fell roughly linearly with age, and a significant reduction was already apparent by age roughly 40. Estimates of total diversity based on one million sequenced T cells were regarded as lower bounds and as underestimates. Donor CMV infection status was unknown, potentially confounding age-related changes in expanded clonotypes.

The approximately 41 donors, aged about 6 to 100 years, were systemically healthy Caucasian individuals from Russia. Ten milliliters of peripheral blood were drawn from each donor into EDTA-treated Vacutainer tubes. PBMCs were isolated by Ficoll-Paque density-gradient centrifugation, with at least 7 million obtained per sample. Total RNA was extracted from PBMCs with Trizol reagent, with at least 5 micrograms obtained per sample. For every donor, flow cytometry on a PBMC aliquot measured the percentage of naive CD45RAhigh/CD27high T cells. A remark on this clonotype: This clone's antigen is unknown. No base qualities exist here, and no much larger clone lies one base off it.

Receptor amplification or capture employed 5' RACE. A second about 7 to 12 cycle PCR used a sample-barcoded 5' primer and a J-beta primer mix. A template-switch 5' adaptor carrying 12 random nucleotides introduced a unique molecular identifier onto each TCR beta cDNA molecule. Each sample yielded at least 2.5 million CDR3-containing paired-end reads. The Mint cDNA synthesis kit, primed by a TRBC-specific oligonucleotide, was used to synthesize first-strand cDNA from all RNA. After uracil-DNA glycosylase treatment, a first 18-cycle PCR used universal primers M1SS and BC2_uni_R on all cDNA. The authors processed their data as follows. For normalization, 1 million high-quality reads were randomly selected from each sample, with every read carrying a distinct molecular identifier. Reads sharing molecular identifiers were discarded rather than binned into consensus sequences. MiTCR, set to a Q25 quality threshold and the strictest error-elimination algorithm, was used for CDR3 identification, clonotype clustering and error correction. A nonparametric unseen species model with Euler transformation was used to estimate lower-bound total TCR beta diversity. TCRdb trimmed public reads at Q25 via fastp, called clones via MiXCR and kept in-frame beta chains. Entries are consolidated by CDR3 protein sequence, retaining the most common genes and DNA. What appears here as the V and J calls and clone size reflects TCRdb's work, not the paper's. The sample has 1.5 million to 2 million distinct CDR3 sequences on record, about two fifths of them singletons. The ten largest clones add up to about 21% of the sample.

The V end loses 3 bases and the J end loses 3 bases, and a stretch of 15 bases separates them. The CDR3 covers 15 residues, taking in both the cysteine and the phenylalanine. Here the CDR3 DNA is all that survives: 45 bases in frame from base 1. CDR1 and CDR2 are drawn from the germline V gene: SGHRS, YFSETQ. The chain employs TRBV5-1 and TRBJ1-2; the D gene lacks a confident call. The receptor was derived from a human donor in good health. The specimen sequenced was blood. The nucleotide sequence reads TGCGCCAGCAGCTGGAGAGGTGCCTGGGACTATGGCTACACCTTC. This translates into CASSWRGAWDYGYTF.